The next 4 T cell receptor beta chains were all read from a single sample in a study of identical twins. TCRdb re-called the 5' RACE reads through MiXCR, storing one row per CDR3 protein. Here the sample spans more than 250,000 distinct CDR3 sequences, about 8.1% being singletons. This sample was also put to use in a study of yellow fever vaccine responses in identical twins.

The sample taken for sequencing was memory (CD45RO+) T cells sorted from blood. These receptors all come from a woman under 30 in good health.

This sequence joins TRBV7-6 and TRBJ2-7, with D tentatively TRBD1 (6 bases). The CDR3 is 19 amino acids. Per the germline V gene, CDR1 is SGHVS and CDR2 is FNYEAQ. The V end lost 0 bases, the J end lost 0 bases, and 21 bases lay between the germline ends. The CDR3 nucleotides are TGTGCCAGCAGCTTAGCGCGGGCAGGGGCCTTTTCCTCCTCCTACGAGCAGTACTTC. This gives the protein CASSLARAGAFSSSYEQYF.

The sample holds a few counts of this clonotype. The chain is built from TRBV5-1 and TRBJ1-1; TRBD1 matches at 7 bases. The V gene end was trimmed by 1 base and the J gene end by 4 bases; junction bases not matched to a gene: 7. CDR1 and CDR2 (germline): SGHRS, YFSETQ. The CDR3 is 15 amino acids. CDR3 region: CASSLLQGSATEAFF. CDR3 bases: TGCGCCAGCAGCTTGCTACAGGGGTCGGCCACTGAAGCTTTCTTT. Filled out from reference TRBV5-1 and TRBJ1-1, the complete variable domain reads KAGVTQTPRYLIKTRGQQVTLSCSPISGHRSVSWYQQTPGQGLQFLFEYFSETQRNKGNFPGRFSGRQFSNSRSEMNVSTLELGDSALYLCASSLLQGSATEAFFGQGTRLTVV.

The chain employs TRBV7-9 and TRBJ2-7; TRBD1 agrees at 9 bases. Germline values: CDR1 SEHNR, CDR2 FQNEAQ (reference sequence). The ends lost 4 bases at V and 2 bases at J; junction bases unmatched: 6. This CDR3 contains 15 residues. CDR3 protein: CASSSDGQGPYEQYF. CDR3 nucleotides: TGTGCCAGCAGCTCAGACGGACAGGGGCCCTACGAGCAGTACTTC.

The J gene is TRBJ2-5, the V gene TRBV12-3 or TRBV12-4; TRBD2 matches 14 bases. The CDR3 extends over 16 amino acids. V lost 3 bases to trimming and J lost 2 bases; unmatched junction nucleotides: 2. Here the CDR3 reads CASSFRTSGRQETQYF. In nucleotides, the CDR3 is TGTGCCAGCAGTTTTAGGACTAGCGGGAGGCAAGAGACCCAGTACTTC.